These 20 T cell receptor beta chains were sequenced from one sample in a study of CD4+ T cells in melanoma. Method: immunoSEQ multiplex PCR; TCRdb's copy keeps in-frame clones and lacks some. Altogether fewer than 150,000 clones are present, nearly 95% being singletons, with the ten largest covering 1.5%. These receptors all stem from a human donor with melanoma.

The chain uses TRBV7-3 and TRBJ1-2; D unresolved. This CDR3 comprises 16 residues. The germline V gene has CDR1 SGHTA and CDR2 FQGTGA. V was cut by 5 bases and J by 7 bases, with 23 bases left in between. CDR3 nucleotide sequence: TGTGCCAGCAGCGCTCACTTCGGACCGACGATTGGTGGCTACACCTTC. This encodes CASSAHFGPTIGGYTF.

The rearrangement uses TRBV2 and TRBJ2-7, with D tentatively TRBD1 (5 bases). Trimming removed 3 bases at V and 7 bases at J, with 13 bases between. The CDR3 consists of 13 residues. CDR1 and CDR2 from the germline V gene are SNHLY and FYNNEI. The CDR3 is CASSEYRYDEQYF. The CDR3, as DNA: TGTGCCAGCAGTGAGTACAGGTATGATGAGCAGTACTTC.

This rearrangement joins TRBV2 to TRBJ2-2; D is possibly TRBD1 (5 bases). Germline values: CDR1 SNHLY, CDR2 FYNNEI. Trimming took 6 bases from V and 1 from J, leaving 9 bases between them. This CDR3 is 14 amino acids long. The CDR3 DNA sequence: TGTGCCAGCAGCCAGACAGTGAACACCGGGGAGCTGTTTTTT. Its protein is CASSQTVNTGELFF.

J is TRBJ1-1 and V is TRBV19; D perhaps matches TRBD1 (5 bases). Per the germline V gene, CDR1 is LNHDA and CDR2 is SQIVND (reference sequence). V lost 5 bases to trimming and J lost 8 bases, with 15 bases between them. The CDR3 loop spans 13 amino acids. CDR3 region: CASSLHQGTEAFF. The CDR3 DNA follows: TGTGCCAGTAGTCTTCATCAGGGTACCGAAGCTTTCTTT.

The rearrangement uses TRBV5-5 and TRBJ1-6; D ambiguous. CDR1 SGHKS and CDR2 YYEKEE come from the germline V gene (reference sequence). V lost 5 bases to trimming and J lost 3 bases, with 12 bases between them. This CDR3 region has 15 residues. The CDR3 region has the DNA TGTGCCAGCAGGGCCGGCCCAGACTATAATTCACCCCTCCACTTT. It codes for CASRAGPDYNSPLHF. The full variable domain, completed using reference TRBV5-5 and TRBJ1-6, is DAGVTQSPTHLIKTRGQQVTLRCSPISGHKSVSWYQQVLGQGPQFIFQYYEKEERGRGNFPDRFSARQFPNYSSELNVNALLLGDSALYLCASRAGPDYNSPLHFGNGTRLTVT.

V usage is TRBV19 and J usage is TRBJ1-2; D possibly corresponds to TRBD1 (5 bases). From germline, CDR1 is LNHDA and CDR2 SQIVND (reference sequence). V lost 5 bases and J 4 bases, leaving 14 bases between the germline ends. The CDR3 sequence is 14 residues long. The CDR3 sequence is CASSPLRGVYGYTF. CDR3 coding DNA: TGTGCCAGTAGTCCCCTTCGGGGGGTCTATGGCTACACCTTC.

This clone has a single count. The J gene is TRBJ2-1, the V gene TRBV5-1; D unclear. The V gene's germline CDR1 is SGHRS and CDR2 YFSETQ. The CDR3 totals 12 residues. Trimming shortened V by 3 bases and J by 8 bases, and 9 bases separated the two germline ends. CDR3 sequence reads: CASSSRIDEQFF. The CDR3 coding sequence is TGCGCCAGCAGCTCCCGGATCGATGAGCAGTTCTTC. Filled out from reference TRBV5-1 and TRBJ2-1, the complete variable domain reads KAGVTQTPRYLIKTRGQQVTLSCSPISGHRSVSWYQQTPGQGLQFLFEYFSETQRNKGNFPGRFSGRQFSNSRSEMNVSTLELGDSALYLCASSSRIDEQFFGPGTRLTVL.

This rearrangement joins TRBV5-1 to TRBJ1-1; D not certain. With 1 base removed from V and 3 bases from J, the gap between germline ends came to 13 bases. This CDR3 is built from 15 residues. Germline V gene sequence: CDR1 SGHRS, CDR2 YFSETQ. CDR3 amino acids: CASSLFEGRDTEAFF. The CDR3 DNA sequence: TGCGCCAGCAGCTTGTTCGAGGGCCGGGACACTGAAGCTTTCTTT.

In nucleotides, the CDR3 is TGTGCCAGCAGTTTTTCGGGAGGGAGGAACACTGAAGCTTTCTTT. It is translated as CASSFSGGRNTEAFF. The V call is TRBV28, the J call TRBJ1-1; no firm D call. Trimming stripped 3 bases from V and 1 base from J, with 12 bases between. This CDR3 contains 15 residues. The V gene's germline CDR1 is MDHEN and CDR2 SYDVKM.

J is TRBJ1-5 and V is TRBV7-8; 7 nucleotides line up with TRBD1. Germline V gives CDR1 SGHVS, CDR2 FQNEAQ. J was trimmed by 0 bases and V by 5 bases; bases with no gene match: 16. The CDR3 extends over 19 amino acids. CDR3 amino acids: CASSHGPQGGRGSNQPQHF. The CDR3 DNA sequence: TGTGCCAGCAGCCACGGCCCGCAGGGGGGAAGGGGTAGCAATCAGCCCCAGCATTTT. Together with reference TRBV7-8 and TRBJ1-5, the CDR3 gives the full variable domain: GAGVSQSPRYKVAKRGQDVALRCDPISGHVSLFWYQQALGQGPEFLTYFQNEAQLDKSGLPSDRFFAERPEGSVSTLKIQRTQQEDSAVYLCASSHGPQGGRGSNQPQHFGDGTRLSIL.

A single count supports this clone. This chain uses TRBV25-1 with TRBJ1-1; perhaps TRBD1 as D (5 bases). This CDR3 has 17 amino acids. Germline CDR1 MGHDK, CDR2 SYGVNS. Trimming stripped 2 bases from V and 0 bases from J, with 16 bases between. CDR3 DNA sequence: TGTGCCAGCAGTGAAAGTTTGACACAAGGGGTGAACACTGAAGCTTTCTTT. The encoded protein is CASSESLTQGVNTEAFF.

The genes are TRBV6-5 and TRBJ2-7; D is unclear. The V gene's germline CDR1 is MNHEY and CDR2 SVGAGI. The ends were cut back, 7 bases at V and 1 base at J, with 14 bases in the middle. This CDR3 region has 14 residues. The CDR3 DNA reads as TGTGCCAGCAAGGTCAGCGCCCAATCCTACGAGCAGTACTTC. Translating gives CASKVSAQSYEQYF.

Only one count was recorded for this clone. The gene calls are TRBV12-5 and TRBJ1-2; no reliable D call. The CDR3 sequence is 12 residues long. Trimming took off 7 bases at V and 2 bases at J, with 8 bases between the two ends. CDR1 and CDR2 from the germline V gene are LGHNT and FRNRAP. The CDR3: CASAPGNYGYTF. CDR3 nucleotide sequence: TGTGCTAGTGCCCCCGGGAACTATGGCTACACCTTC.

The chain carries TRBV14 and TRBJ1-1; 10 nucleotides line up with TRBD1. Looked up from germline, CDR1 is SGHDN and CDR2 is FVKESK. The CDR3 covers 17 residues. Trimming took 4 bases from V and 6 from J; bases not matched to a gene: 14. The CDR3 here is CASSPRVRTGGSAEAFF. The DNA for the CDR3 is TGTGCCAGCAGCCCACGAGTCAGGACAGGGGGTTCCGCTGAAGCTTTCTTT. Filled out from reference TRBV14 and TRBJ1-1, the complete variable domain reads EAGVTQFPSHSVIEKGQTVTLRCDPISGHDNLYWYRRVMGKEIKFLLHFVKESKQDESGMPNNRFLAERTGGTYSTLKVQPAELEDSGVYFCASSPRVRTGGSAEAFFGQGTRLTVV.

The rearrangement uses TRBV5-4 and TRBJ1-2, with D uncertain. This CDR3 has 13 residues. Per the germline V gene, CDR1 is SGHNT and CDR2 is YYREEE (reference sequence). The germline V and J ends were trimmed by 6 bases and 4 bases, with 13 bases remaining between them. In DNA form, the CDR3 reads TGTGCCAGCACCCCCTCGGGCAGCTATGGCTACACCTTC. This translates into CASTPSGSYGYTF.

Here the CDR3 reads CASSTGAISGELFF. The CDR3 nucleotides read TGCGCCAGCAGCACGGGGGCGATTTCCGGGGAGCTGTTTTTT. V usage is TRBV5-1 and J usage is TRBJ2-2, with D perhaps matching TRBD1 or TRBD2 (6 bases each). The CDR3 has 14 amino acids. Trimming cost V 4 bases and J 6 bases, with 13 bases left between them. In germline, CDR1 is SGHRS, CDR2 YFSETQ. Drawing the rest from reference TRBV5-1 and TRBJ2-2, the complete variable domain is KAGVTQTPRYLIKTRGQQVTLSCSPISGHRSVSWYQQTPGQGLQFLFEYFSETQRNKGNFPGRFSGRQFSNSRSEMNVSTLELGDSALYLCASSTGAISGELFFGEGSRLTVL.

The rearrangement joins TRBV7-2 to TRBJ2-5; D is uncertain. Germline assignment: CDR1 SGHTA and CDR2 FQGNSA. Trimming pared 2 bases from V and 3 bases from J, leaving 7 bases between. The CDR3 loop spans 13 amino acids. CDR3 in amino acids: CASSLFGEETQYF. The CDR3, as DNA: TGTGCCAGCAGCTTATTTGGTGAAGAGACCCAGTACTTC. The full variable domain, in which reference TRBV7-2 and TRBJ2-5 provide the parts outside the CDR3, is GAGVSQSPSNKVTEKGKDVELRCDPISGHTALYWYRQSLGQGLEFLIYFQGNSAPDKSGLPSDRFSAERTGGSVSTLTIQRTQQEDSAVYLCASSLFGEETQYFGPGTRLLVL.

The V gene is TRBV14, the J gene TRBJ2-5, with a tentative D call TRBD1 (5 bases). Trimming shortened V by 0 bases and J by 5 bases, and 13 bases separated the two germline ends. The CDR3 spans 15 residues. The germline V gene has CDR1 SGHDN and CDR2 FVKESK. CDR3 residues: CASSQDWQGTETQYF. In DNA, the CDR3 is TGTGCCAGCAGCCAAGATTGGCAGGGAACCGAGACCCAGTACTTC. The full variable domain, rest sourced from reference TRBV14 and TRBJ2-5, is EAGVTQFPSHSVIEKGQTVTLRCDPISGHDNLYWYRRVMGKEIKFLLHFVKESKQDESGMPNNRFLAERTGGTYSTLKVQPAELEDSGVYFCASSQDWQGTETQYFGPGTRLLVL.

V gene TRBV27 combines with J gene TRBJ2-1; possible D gene TRBD1, 6 bases. This CDR3 is 16 amino acids long. Germline CDR1 reads MNHEY; CDR2 reads SMNVEV (reference sequence). Trimming took off 6 bases at V and 5 bases at J, with 20 bases between the two ends. The CDR3: CASSLIGIGQHNEQFF. The CDR3 coding sequence is TGTGCCAGCAGCCTAATAGGTATCGGACAGCACAATGAGCAGTTCTTC.

This chain connects TRBV7-8 to TRBJ2-1; weak D call: TRBD1 (6 bases). The CDR3 sequence is 14 residues long. V lost 4 bases and J 3 bases, leaving 10 bases between the germline ends. Germline V lookup: CDR1 SGHVS, CDR2 FQNEAQ. The DNA for the CDR3 is TGTGCCAGCAGCTCCAGGACAGTCTACAATGAGCAGTTCTTC. It encodes CASSSRTVYNEQFF.